The following is a T cell receptor beta chain sequence with its context. The antigen remains undetermined. The sample is drawn from a study of CD8+CD57+ T cells in acquired aplastic anemia. Overall study: Recorded DNA amounts for sorted CD4+ and CD8+ cells had an average of around 3 ug. Healthy donors averaged around 10 million reads for CD4+ cells. Whole-study findings and limits: Controls and patients did not differ significantly in CD8+ Simpson's diversity. Patients and controls shared over 25 CD8+ CDR3 sequences, which appeared highly expressed in patients and within their immunodominant clones.

Investigators profiled TCR beta VDJ and CDR3 from genomic DNA template. TCRdb re-derived calls from the reads in MiXCR, one entry per CDR3 protein. The sample carries roughly 81,000 distinct CDR3 sequences, around 44% recorded once. The CDR3 runs 16 residues. CDR1 MGHDK and CDR2 SYGVNS come from the germline V gene. Germline trimming cut 3 bases from V and 1 base from J; bases unmatched to any gene: 6. The genes are TRBV25-1 and TRBJ2-3, with TRBD1 identical over 8 bases. Specimen: sorted CD4+, CD8+, or CD8+CD57+ T cells (not recorded which) from PBMCs. The TCR comes from a human donor in good health, serving as a control. The CDR3 loop reads CASSEGTGLRTDTQYF. CDR3 DNA sequence: TGTGCCAGCAGTGAGGGGACAGGCCTTCGCACAGATACGCAGTATTTT.